The 14 T cell receptor beta chains below were found in one sample sequenced in a study of T cells after posttransplantation cyclophosphamide. Sequenced by immunoSEQ multiplex PCR; TCRdb stores in-frame clones only, minus some. The sample lists some 49,000 clones, roughly 93% occurring once. Material: PBMCs. The receptors stem from a woman aged 45-65 years in good health and a related stem cell transplant donor.

The chain's CDR3 is CASSQDAEGSSGANVLTF. CDR3 bases: TGTGCCAGCAGCCAAGATGCGGAGGGGAGCTCTGGGGCCAACGTCCTGACTTTC. The chain carries TRBV4-2 and TRBJ2-6, with D possibly TRBD2 on 6 matching bases. The length of the CDR3 is 18 residues. The V gene's germline CDR1 is LGHNA and CDR2 YNFKEQ. Trimming took 0 bases from V and 0 from J, leaving 12 bases between them.

V gene TRBV6-1 combines with J gene TRBJ2-1; 11 nucleotides align to TRBD2. Trimming took 3 bases from V and 4 from J; bases not matched to a gene: 11. Germline lookup yields CDR1 MNHNS and CDR2 SASEGT. This CDR3 is built from 18 residues. The DNA of the CDR3 is TGTGCCAGCAGTGAGGGGCTAGCGGGAGGTCGGGGTTACAATGAGCAGTTCTTC. Protein product: CASSEGLAGGRGYNEQFF.

The genes are TRBV30 and TRBJ1-5; 8 nucleotides agree with TRBD1. Looked up from germline, CDR1 is GTSNPN and CDR2 is SVGIG (reference sequence). The CDR3 is made up of 14 amino acids. The V and J ends lost 0 bases and 2 bases, in that order; junction bases with no gene match: 0. The chain's CDR3 is CAWSVTGGNQPQHF. The CDR3 DNA sequence: TGTGCCTGGAGTGTGACAGGGGGCAATCAGCCCCAGCATTTT.

This sequence joins TRBV27 and TRBJ2-1; 10 positions match TRBD2. The V and J ends lost 6 bases and 6 bases, in that order; junction bases with no gene match: 2. Germline V lookup: CDR1 MNHEY, CDR2 SMNVEV (reference sequence). The CDR3 loop spans 13 amino acids. The CDR3 spells CASRASGSNEQFF. In DNA, the CDR3 is TGTGCCAGCAGGGCTAGCGGGAGCAATGAGCAGTTCTTC.

The V gene is TRBV19, the J gene TRBJ2-7; perhaps TRBD2 as D (6 bases). Looked up from germline, CDR1 is LNHDA and CDR2 is SQIVND (reference sequence). Trimming shortened V by 3 bases and J by 3 bases, and 15 bases separated the two germline ends. This CDR3 region has 15 residues. The CDR3 bases are TGTGCCAGTAGTATTCGTCCTAGCGCCGACTACGAGCAGTACTTC. It translates to CASSIRPSADYEQYF.

The chain joins TRBV28 to TRBJ2-2; 7 bases line up with TRBD1. V lost 3 bases and J lost 6; bases outside the gene matches: 7. Germline loops: CDR1 MDHEN, CDR2 SYDVKM. CDR3 size: 15 residues. The CDR3 protein is CASSLGIGQAGELFF. CDR3 nucleotide sequence: TGTGCCAGCAGTTTGGGGATCGGACAGGCCGGGGAGCTGTTTTTT.

The chain recombines TRBV2 with TRBJ1-5, with D possibly TRBD1 on 5 matching bases. V was cut by 7 bases and J by 5 bases, with 15 bases left in between. The CDR3 extends over 14 amino acids. CDR1 SNHLY and CDR2 FYNNEI come from the germline V gene. CDR3 sequence (DNA): TGTGCCAGCAACCCGCGGAGGGGCGATCAGCCCCAGCATTTT. Translated, it gives CASNPRRGDQPQHF.

V and J are TRBV27 and TRBJ2-1, with 13 bases identical to TRBD2. CDR3 size: 15 residues. Germline trimming cut 4 bases from V and 7 bases from J; bases unmatched to any gene: 4. The germline V gene has CDR1 MNHEY and CDR2 SMNVEV (reference sequence). Here the CDR3 DNA reads TGTGCCAGCAGTTCAGGGACTAGCGGGAAAAATGAGCAGTTCTTC. This gives the protein CASSSGTSGKNEQFF.

This sequence joins TRBV11-2 and TRBJ2-5, with TRBD2 matching over 15 bases. Germline lookup yields CDR1 SGHAT and CDR2 FQNNGV. The CDR3 totals 17 residues. Unmatched junction bases numbered 5, after V lost 4 bases and J lost 2 bases. The CDR3 spells CASSSGLAGGGQETQYF. DNA of the CDR3: TGTGCCAGCAGCTCTGGACTAGCGGGGGGGGGACAAGAGACCCAGTACTTC.

The CDR3 here is CASSLSIGAGARAEAFF. In DNA, the CDR3 is TGTGCCAGCAGTTTATCGATAGGCGCAGGGGCCCGGGCTGAAGCTTTCTTT. The J gene is TRBJ1-1, the V gene TRBV27; D may be TRBD1 (6 bases). Germline V gene data show CDR1 as MNHEY and CDR2 as SMNVEV (reference sequence). The V and J ends lost 0 bases and 6 bases respectively, with 20 bases between them. The CDR3 extends over 17 amino acids.

V is TRBV28 and J is TRBJ2-7; 8 nucleotides match TRBD1. Germline trimming cut 8 bases from V and 5 bases from J; bases unmatched to any gene: 5. The CDR3 has 12 residues. CDR1 and CDR2 from the germline V gene are MDHEN and SYDVKM. The chain's CDR3 is CASGQGDHEQYF. The CDR3 bases are TGTGCCAGCGGACAGGGAGACCACGAGCAGTACTTC.

The rearrangement uses TRBV2 and TRBJ2-1, with 11 positions matching TRBD2. Looked up from germline, CDR1 is SNHLY and CDR2 is FYNNEI. V was pared by 7 bases and J by 4 bases, with 3 bases of the junction left unmatched. This CDR3 has 14 residues. CDR3 DNA sequence: TGTGCCAGCACCGGGACTAGCGGTTACAATGAGCAGTTCTTC. Translated, it gives CASTGTSGYNEQFF.

This clone was recorded once. J is TRBJ1-3 and V is TRBV2; TRBD1 might be the D (5 bases). This CDR3 comprises 15 residues. V lost 2 bases to trimming and J lost 4 bases, with 12 bases between them. Germline V gene sequence: CDR1 SNHLY, CDR2 FYNNEI. The CDR3 reads CASSENGAGGNTIYF. Written as DNA, the CDR3 is TGTGCCAGCAGTGAAAATGGGGCAGGGGGAAACACCATATATTTT. Looking up the rest from reference TRBV2 and TRBJ1-3 gives the full variable domain: EPEVTQTPSHQVTQMGQEVILRCVPISNHLYFYWYRQILGQKVEFLVSFYNNEISEKSEIFDDQFSVERPDGSNFTLKIRSTKLEDSAMYFCASSENGAGGNTIYFGEGSWLTVV.

The gene calls are TRBV30 and TRBJ1-4; perhaps TRBD1 as D (6 bases). Looked up from germline, CDR1 is GTSNPN and CDR2 is SVGIG (reference sequence). The V end was cut by 4 bases, the J end by 12 bases, with 24 bases between. This CDR3 comprises 15 residues. The CDR3 protein is CAWTPLDSLGRELFF. DNA for the CDR3: TGTGCCTGGACCCCCCTGGACAGCTTGGGGAGGGAACTGTTTTTT.